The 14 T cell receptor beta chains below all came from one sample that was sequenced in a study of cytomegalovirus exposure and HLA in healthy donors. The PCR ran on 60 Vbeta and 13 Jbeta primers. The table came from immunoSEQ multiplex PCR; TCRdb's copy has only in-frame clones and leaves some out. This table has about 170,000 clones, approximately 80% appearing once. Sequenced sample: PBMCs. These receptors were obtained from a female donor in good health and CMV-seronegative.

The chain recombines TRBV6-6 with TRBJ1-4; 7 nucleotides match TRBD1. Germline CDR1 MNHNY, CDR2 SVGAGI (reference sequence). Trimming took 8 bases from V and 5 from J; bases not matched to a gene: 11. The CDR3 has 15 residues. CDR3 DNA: TGTGCCAGCCGAATCACCGTGACAGGGAATGAAAAACTGTTTTTT. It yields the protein CASRITVTGNEKLFF.

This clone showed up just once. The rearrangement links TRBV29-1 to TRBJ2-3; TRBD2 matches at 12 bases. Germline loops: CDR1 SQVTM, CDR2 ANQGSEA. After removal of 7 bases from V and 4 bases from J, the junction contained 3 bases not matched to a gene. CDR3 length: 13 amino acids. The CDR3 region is CSARLAGADTQYF. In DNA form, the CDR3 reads TGCAGCGCGCGACTAGCGGGAGCAGATACGCAGTATTTT.

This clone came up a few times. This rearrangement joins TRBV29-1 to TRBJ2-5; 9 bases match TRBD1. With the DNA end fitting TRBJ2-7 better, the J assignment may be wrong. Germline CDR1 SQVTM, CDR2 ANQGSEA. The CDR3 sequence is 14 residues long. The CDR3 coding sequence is TGCAGCGCCCAAGGGGGACAGGGCTCCTACGAGCAGTACTTC. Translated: CSAQGGQGSYEQYF.

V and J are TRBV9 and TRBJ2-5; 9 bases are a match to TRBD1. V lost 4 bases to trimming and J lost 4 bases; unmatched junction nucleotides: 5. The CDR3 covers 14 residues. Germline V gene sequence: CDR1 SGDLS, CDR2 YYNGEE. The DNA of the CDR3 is TGTGCCAGCAGCATGGGACAGGGTATAGAGACCCAGTACTTC. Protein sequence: CASSMGQGIETQYF. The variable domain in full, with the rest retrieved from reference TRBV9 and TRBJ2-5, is DSGVTQTPKHLITATGQRVTLRCSPRSGDLSVYWYQQSLDQGLQFLIQYYNGEERAKGNILERFSAQQFPDLHSELNLSSLELGDSALYFCASSMGQGIETQYFGPGTRLLVL.

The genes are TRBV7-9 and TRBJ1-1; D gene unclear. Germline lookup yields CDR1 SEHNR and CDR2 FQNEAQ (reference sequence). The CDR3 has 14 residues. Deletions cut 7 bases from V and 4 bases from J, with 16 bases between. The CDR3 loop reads CASTTGLWGTEAFF. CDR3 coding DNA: TGTGCCAGCACGACCGGACTTTGGGGCACTGAAGCTTTCTTT.

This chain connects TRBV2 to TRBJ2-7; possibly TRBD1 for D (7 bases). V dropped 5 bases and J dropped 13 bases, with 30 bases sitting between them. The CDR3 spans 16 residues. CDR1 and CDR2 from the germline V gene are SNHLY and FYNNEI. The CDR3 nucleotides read TGTGCCAGCAGTTCTACCCGCTTACGACAGGGAGGCGGGTTATACTTC. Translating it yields CASSSTRLRQGGGLYF.

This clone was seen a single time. The CDR3 nucleotides are TGTGCCAGCAGCCCCGGACAGGGGGTCGAGCAGTACTTC. Translating it yields CASSPGQGVEQYF. This sequence joins TRBV7-3 and TRBJ2-7; 10 nucleotides line up with TRBD1. With 5 bases clipped from V and 6 bases from J, the junction kept 4 bases outside the gene matches. The CDR3 consists of 13 residues. Per germline, CDR1 SGHTA and CDR2 FQGTGA. The full variable domain, completed using reference TRBV7-3 and TRBJ2-7, is GAGVSQTPSNKVTEKGKYVELRCDPISGHTALYWYRQSLGQGPEFLIYFQGTGAADDSGLPNDRFFAVRPEGSVSTLKIQRTERGDSAVYLCASSPGQGVEQYFGPGTRLTVT.

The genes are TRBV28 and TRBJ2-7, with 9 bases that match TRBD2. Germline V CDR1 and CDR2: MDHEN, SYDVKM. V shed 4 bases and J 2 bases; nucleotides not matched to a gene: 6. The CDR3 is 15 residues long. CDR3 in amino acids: CASSSPSGAAYEQYF. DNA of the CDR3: TGTGCCAGCAGTTCGCCTAGCGGGGCCGCCTACGAGCAGTACTTC.

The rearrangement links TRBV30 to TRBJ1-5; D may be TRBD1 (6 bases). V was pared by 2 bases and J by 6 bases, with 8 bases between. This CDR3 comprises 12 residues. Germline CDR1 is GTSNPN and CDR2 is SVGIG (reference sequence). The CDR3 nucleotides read TGTGCCTGGAGTAGAGGGGGTCAGCCCCAGCATTTT. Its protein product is CAWSRGGQPQHF.

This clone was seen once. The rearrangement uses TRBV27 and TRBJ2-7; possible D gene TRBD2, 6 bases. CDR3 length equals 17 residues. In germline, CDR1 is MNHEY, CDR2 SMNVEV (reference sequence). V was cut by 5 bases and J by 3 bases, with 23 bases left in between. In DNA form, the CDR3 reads TGTGCCAGCAGTCGCCAATTTAATCGGGGGTCGGGCTACGAGCAGTACTTC. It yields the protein CASSRQFNRGSGYEQYF.

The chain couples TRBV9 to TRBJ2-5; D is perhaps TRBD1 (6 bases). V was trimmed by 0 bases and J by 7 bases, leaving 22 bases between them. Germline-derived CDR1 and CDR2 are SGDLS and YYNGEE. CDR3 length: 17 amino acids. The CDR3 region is CASSVGAGTPRSGTQYF. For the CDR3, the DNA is TGTGCCAGCAGCGTAGGGGCCGGGACACCGAGGTCGGGGACCCAGTACTTC.

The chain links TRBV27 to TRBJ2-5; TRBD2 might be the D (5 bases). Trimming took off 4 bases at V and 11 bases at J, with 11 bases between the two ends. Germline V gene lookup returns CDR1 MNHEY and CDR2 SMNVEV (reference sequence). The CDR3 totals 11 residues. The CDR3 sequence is CASSSTWEQYF. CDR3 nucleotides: TGTGCCAGCAGTTCAACGTGGGAGCAGTACTTC.

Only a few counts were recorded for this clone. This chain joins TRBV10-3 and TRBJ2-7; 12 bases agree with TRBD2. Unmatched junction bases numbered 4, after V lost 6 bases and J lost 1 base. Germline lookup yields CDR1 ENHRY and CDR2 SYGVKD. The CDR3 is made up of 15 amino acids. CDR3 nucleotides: TGTGCCATCAGGGAGACTAGCGGGGGTTCCTACGAGCAGTACTTC. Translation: CAIRETSGGSYEQYF.

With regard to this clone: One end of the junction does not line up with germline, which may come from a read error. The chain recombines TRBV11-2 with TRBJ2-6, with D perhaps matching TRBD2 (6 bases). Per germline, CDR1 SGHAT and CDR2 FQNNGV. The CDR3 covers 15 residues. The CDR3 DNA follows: TGTGCCAGCAGCGCGCGGGGAGCTGGGGCCAACGCCCTGACTTTC. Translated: CASSARGAGANALTF. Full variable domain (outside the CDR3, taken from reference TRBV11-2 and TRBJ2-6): EAGVAQSPRYKIIEKRQSVAFWCNPISGHATLYWYQQILGQGPKLLIQFQNNGVVDDSQLPKDRFSAERLKGVDSTLKIQPAKLEDSAVYLCASSARGAGANALTFGAGSRLTVL.